One sample yielded the 17 T cell receptor beta chains listed below, sequenced in a study of cytomegalovirus exposure and HLA in healthy donors. The PCR was carried out with 60 Vbeta primers and 13 Jbeta primers. This table comes from immunoSEQ multiplex PCR, and its TCRdb copy is limited to in-frame clones, with some not included. In total, the table holds 150,000 to 200,000 clones. The sample taken for sequencing was PBMCs. The origin of the receptors is a young woman in good health and CMV-seropositive.

The V call is TRBV2, the J call TRBJ2-3; tentatively, D is TRBD2 (7 bases). The germline V gene encodes CDR1 SNHLY and CDR2 FYNNEI. The CDR3 has 14 amino acids. The V and J ends lost 7 bases and 4 bases respectively, with 15 bases between them. CDR3 in amino acids: CASIRGAGPDTQYF. CDR3 bases: TGTGCCAGCATCCGGGGGGCAGGCCCAGATACGCAGTATTTT.

The chain employs TRBV5-1 and TRBJ2-5; 7 nucleotides align to TRBD1. The CDR3 loop spans 16 amino acids. CDR1 and CDR2 from the germline V gene are SGHRS and YFSETQ. V shed 2 bases, J shed 2 bases, and the junction held 9 bases outside the gene matches. DNA of the CDR3: TGCGCCAGCAGCTTACAGGGGTCGGGGCCACAAGAGACCCAGTACTTC. Its protein is CASSLQGSGPQETQYF.

V is TRBV4-3 and J is TRBJ1-1, with 8 positions matching TRBD1. Germline V CDR1 and CDR2: LGHNA, YSLEER. The V gene end was trimmed by 3 bases and the J gene end by 4 bases; junction bases not matched to a gene: 7. The CDR3 length is 15 residues. The CDR3 loop is CASSHDTQGATEAFF. The CDR3 DNA follows: TGCGCCAGCAGCCACGACACGCAGGGGGCCACTGAAGCTTTCTTT.

The V gene is TRBV5-1, the J gene TRBJ2-2; 10 bases map to TRBD1. Germline CDR1 reads SGHRS; CDR2 reads YFSETQ. The CDR3 covers 19 residues. Losses at the gene ends were 5 bases for V and 2 bases for J; bases not matched to a gene: 15. CDR3 region: CASSSSTLGQGSNTGELFF. As DNA, the CDR3 is TGCGCCAGCAGTTCATCTACCTTGGGACAGGGGAGTAACACCGGGGAGCTGTTTTTT.

The chain has TRBV7-9 and TRBJ1-6; no clear D gene. There are 14 residues in the CDR3. In germline, CDR1 is SEHNR, CDR2 FQNEAQ (reference sequence). V shed 2 bases and J shed 8 bases, with 10 bases lying between them. CDR3 coding DNA: TGTGCCAGCAGCTTAATGTCAGGTTATTCACCCCTCCACTTT. Amino acids: CASSLMSGYSPLHF.

The chain recombines TRBV7-2 with TRBJ2-1; perhaps TRBD1 as D (6 bases). Trimming left V 9 bases short and J 5 bases short, with 20 bases between. Germline CDR1 reads SGHTA; CDR2 reads FQGNSA. The CDR3 runs to 15 residues. The CDR3 region has the DNA TGTGCCAGTCGAAAACAGGGCCTGTCGGACAATGAGCAGTTCTTC. This codes for CASRKQGLSDNEQFF.

V is TRBV27 and J is TRBJ1-5; TRBD1 aligns across 10 bases. This CDR3 region has 14 residues. Germline V gene data show CDR1 as MNHEY and CDR2 as SMNVEV (reference sequence). Trimming took 4 bases from V and 7 from J; bases not matched to a gene: 4. The DNA of the CDR3 is TGTGCCAGCAGTTCAGGACAGGGGGGACAGCCCCAGCATTTT. Translating it yields CASSSGQGGQPQHF.

The genes are TRBV18 and TRBJ2-7, with 9 bases identical to TRBD2. The CDR3 spans 17 residues. The V segment lost 0 bases and the J segment 0 bases; nucleotides outside the gene matches: 6. Per the germline V gene, CDR1 is KGHSH and CDR2 is LQKENI. The CDR3 loop is CASSPPQSSGSSYEQYF. CDR3 DNA: TGTGCCAGCTCACCACCTCAGAGTAGCGGGAGCTCCTACGAGCAGTACTTC. The full variable domain, in which reference TRBV18 and TRBJ2-7 provide the parts outside the CDR3, is NAGVMQNPRHLVRRRGQEARLRCSPMKGHSHVYWYRQLPEEGLKFMVYLQKENIIDESGMPKERFSAEFPKEGPSILRIQQVVRGDSAAYFCASSPPQSSGSSYEQYFGPGTRLTVT.

The chain combines TRBV19 with TRBJ1-1; TRBD1 matches at 7 bases. Germline CDR1 is LNHDA and CDR2 is SQIVND (reference sequence). This CDR3 region has 14 residues. V lost 6 bases to trimming and J lost 4 bases; unmatched junction nucleotides: 8. For the CDR3, the DNA is TGTGCCAGTAGGGGGACAGACGGTAGCACTGAAGCTTTCTTT. Residues: CASRGTDGSTEAFF.

V usage is TRBV7-6 and J usage is TRBJ2-1, with 8 bases fitting TRBD2. CDR1 is SGHVS and CDR2 is FNYEAQ in the germline V gene. This CDR3 region has 16 residues. The V gene end was trimmed by 5 bases and the J gene end by 0 bases; junction bases not matched to a gene: 6. CDR3 sequence reads: CASSAKSGGSYNEQFF. Here the CDR3 DNA reads TGTGCCAGCAGCGCGAAAAGCGGGGGCTCCTACAATGAGCAGTTCTTC.

J is TRBJ1-1 and V is TRBV5-5; D is unclear. V lost 1 base and J lost 0, with 7 bases in between. CDR3 length: 14 residues. Germline CDR1 and CDR2: SGHKS and YYEKEE (reference sequence). CDR3 protein: CASSLPEVNTEAFF. The CDR3, as DNA: TGTGCCAGCAGCTTGCCGGAGGTGAACACTGAAGCTTTCTTT. The whole variable domain, filled in from reference TRBV5-5 and TRBJ1-1, reads DAGVTQSPTHLIKTRGQQVTLRCSPISGHKSVSWYQQVLGQGPQFIFQYYEKEERGRGNFPDRFSARQFPNYSSELNVNALLLGDSALYLCASSLPEVNTEAFFGQGTRLTVV.

The chain carries TRBV11-1 and TRBJ1-5, with TRBD1 matching over 9 bases. From germline, CDR1 is SGHAT and CDR2 FQDESV (reference sequence). The V segment lost 1 base and the J segment 3 bases; nucleotides outside the gene matches: 1. The CDR3 runs to 15 residues. DNA of the CDR3: TGTGCCAGCAGCTTAGACAGGGGGCTCAATCAGCCCCAGCATTTT. Protein product: CASSLDRGLNQPQHF. Full variable domain (remainder filled in from reference TRBV11-1 and TRBJ1-5): EAEVAQSPRYKITEKSQAVAFWCDPISGHATLYWYRQILGQGPELLVQFQDESVVDDSQLPKDRFSAERLKGVDSTLKIQPAELGDSAMYLCASSLDRGLNQPQHFGDGTRLSIL.

The rearrangement joins TRBV11-2 to TRBJ1-1; no clear D gene. The ends were cut back, 4 bases at V and 0 bases at J, with 15 bases in the middle. Germline-derived CDR1 and CDR2 are SGHAT and FQNNGV. The length of the CDR3 is 16 residues. The CDR3 sequence is CASSSLGVGMNTEAFF. As DNA, the CDR3 is TGTGCCAGCAGCTCTTTGGGTGTCGGGATGAACACTGAAGCTTTCTTT. The full variable domain, its missing parts supplied by reference TRBV11-2 and TRBJ1-1, is EAGVAQSPRYKIIEKRQSVAFWCNPISGHATLYWYQQILGQGPKLLIQFQNNGVVDDSQLPKDRFSAERLKGVDSTLKIQPAKLEDSAVYLCASSSLGVGMNTEAFFGQGTRLTVV.

The rearrangement uses TRBV10-3 and TRBJ1-5; weak D call: TRBD1 (6 bases). This CDR3 has 14 amino acids. Trimming removed 11 bases from V and 0 bases from J, with 14 bases in between. In germline, CDR1 is ENHRY, CDR2 SYGVKD. The CDR3 sequence is CAPSTGYSNQPQHF. The CDR3 DNA sequence: TGTGCCCCCTCGACAGGCTATAGCAATCAGCCCCAGCATTTT.

The rearrangement links TRBV11-3 to TRBJ2-3; no clear D. The V end was cut by 3 bases, the J end by 2 bases, with 9 bases between. This CDR3 is built from 14 residues. Germline V lookup: CDR1 SGHNT, CDR2 YENEEA. The CDR3 DNA sequence: TGTGCCAGCAGCTTGAGCGCTAACACAGATACGCAGTATTTT. This gives the protein CASSLSANTDTQYF. Full variable domain (rest looked up from reference TRBV11-3 and TRBJ2-3): EAGVVQSPRYKIIEKKQPVAFWCNPISGHNTLYWYLQNLGQGPELLIRYENEEAVDDSQLPKDRFSAERLKGVDSTLKIQPAELGDSAVYLCASSLSANTDTQYFGPGTRLTVL.

The chain is built from TRBV5-1 and TRBJ2-2; 9 positions agree with TRBD1. The CDR3 runs 16 residues. The ends lost 0 bases at V and 4 bases at J; junction bases unmatched: 4. CDR1 and CDR2 (germline): SGHRS, YFSETQ. CDR3 DNA sequence: TGCGCCAGCAGCTTGGAACAGGGGGCGAGCACCGGGGAGCTGTTTTTT. This sequence encodes CASSLEQGASTGELFF.

The chain carries TRBV5-1 and TRBJ2-1; 10 bases line up with TRBD2. The V gene end was trimmed by 0 bases and the J gene end by 0 bases; junction bases not matched to a gene: 6. The CDR3 runs to 18 residues. Germline CDR1 and CDR2: SGHRS and YFSETQ. The CDR3 reads CASSLAGTSVSSYNEQFF. The DNA for the CDR3 is TGCGCCAGCAGCTTGGCCGGGACTAGCGTGAGCTCCTACAATGAGCAGTTCTTC.